A few counts support the clone carrying this T cell receptor (beta chain). The target antigen is unknown. Via MiXCR, TCRdb re-called the reads, giving one row per CDR3 protein. The sample gives 200,000 to 300,000 distinct CDR3 sequences, roughly 15% of which show up once; about 10% is in the top ten. The data were taken from a study of T cell repertoires in cytomegalovirus infection. Study in general: Shared public TCR beta signatures pointed to both CMV infection and a matching HLA type. Study-wide points: The response measured ex vivo was dominated by TCR beta clonotypes (HLA-C-restricted and CMV-specific).

In germline, CDR1 is SEHNR, CDR2 FQNEAQ (reference sequence). J lost 6 bases, V lost 5 bases, and 5 bases had no gene match. The CDR3 contains 13 residues. The rearrangement joins TRBV7-9 to TRBJ1-2; 8 bases are a match to TRBD1. Material: PBMCs. The TCR comes from a human donor in good health (CMV status not recorded). Some clones in this sample may be carry-over from other donors' samples. CDR3 coding DNA: TGTGCCAGCAGCGCTCAGGGGGCAAATGGCTACACCTTC. It translates to CASSAQGANGYTF.